The clone carrying this TCR beta chain was picked up many times. RNA transcripts were the template for amplifying TCR beta CDR3 regions. First-round RT-PCR of the TCR CDR3 relied on the HTBI primer set. TCRdb processed the multiplex PCR reads anew with MiXCR; each CDR3 protein has one entry. The profile shows more than 550,000 distinct CDR3 sequences, roughly 17% of them singletons. Germline CDR1 reads MDHEN; CDR2 reads SYDVKM. This CDR3 is built from 14 residues. The germline V and J ends were trimmed by 2 bases and 2 bases, with 7 bases remaining between them. The sample originates from a study of T cells in Graves' hyperthyroidism and ophthalmopathy.

This receptor was identified in a man in his fifties with Graves' hyperthyroidism. This chain connects TRBV28 to TRBJ1-5, with D maybe TRBD1 (6 bases). Sequencing used blood. The CDR3 region has the DNA TGTGCCAGCAGTTTAGGGGGCCGCAATCAGCCCCAGCATTTT. Its protein product is CASSLGGRNQPQHF.